A selection of T cell receptor beta chains follows, all from one sample in a study of T-cell memory formation after mild COVID-19. TCRdb called the 5' RACE reads again in MiXCR, with one record for every CDR3 protein. The table records 580,000 or so distinct CDR3 sequences, around 16% of them present only once. The sample was PBMCs or a T cell subset sorted from them (not recorded which). Receptor source: an adult woman who had mild COVID-19 (a few samples of this study predate the infection). Cell type and time point are not known. Both conserved end residues are part of each CDR3. D genes are given only for firm matches. Clone sizes are given selectively: once, few, many, or a class where the clone is expanded.

>many|TRBJ2-7|TRBD2|TRBV7-9
CASRGTSGEYEQYF
TGTGCCAGCAGAGGGACTAGCGGGGAATACGAGCAGTACTTC
>few|TRBJ2-1|TRBD2|TRBV7-2
CASSQTGTRPFFDEQFF
TGTGCCAGCAGCCAAACCGGGACTAGACCTTTCTTCGATGAGCAGTTCTTC
>few|TRBJ1-2|TRBD1|TRBV18
CASSPPGQGNGYTF
TGTGCCAGCTCACCACCGGGACAGGGCAATGGCTACACCTTC
>.|TRBJ2-1|TRBD2|TRBV30
CAWSSPTREVEQFF
TGTGCCTGGAGTTCCCCGACGCGGGAGGTTGAGCAGTTCTTC
>.|TRBJ2-5|.|TRBV7-8
CASSSGTPEETQYF
TGTGCCAGCAGCTCAGGGACTCCGGAGGAGACCCAGTACTTC
>few|TRBJ2-1|.|TRBV25-1
CASRIQGINEQFF
TGTGCCAGCAGAATACAGGGAATCAATGAGCAGTTCTTC
>few|TRBJ1-1|.|TRBV5-4
CASSLSSSPPEAFF
TGTGCCAGCAGCTTGTCATCTTCCCCCCCTGAAGCTTTCTTT
>.|TRBJ2-1|.|TRBV7-9
CASSSMWGGPYNEQFF
TGTGCCAGCAGCTCGATGTGGGGGGGGCCCTACAATGAGCAGTTCTTC
>.|TRBJ2-1|.|TRBV6-5
CASSYSGQQFF
TGTGCCAGCAGTTACTCGGGGCAGCAGTTCTTC
>few|TRBJ2-7|TRBD2|TRBV20-1
CSASGIWDEQYF
TGCAGTGCCAGCGGGATCTGGGACGAGCAGTACTTC
>.|TRBJ2-1|.|TRBV7-6
CASSFGRGSPYNEQFF
TGTGCCAGCAGCTTTGGTAGGGGCTCCCCGTACAATGAGCAGTTCTTC
>few|TRBJ2-1|.|TRBV13
CASSLVYRDEQFF
TGTGCCAGCAGCTTAGTCTACAGGGATGAGCAGTTCTTC
>few|TRBJ2-7|.|TRBV6-5
CATLRAVPYEQYF
TGTGCCACCTTGCGGGCAGTTCCCTACGAGCAGTACTTC
>.|TRBJ1-1|.|TRBV20-1
CSAREHVGHLKAFF
TGCAGTGCTAGAGAACACGTAGGACACCTCAAAGCTTTCTTT
>few|TRBJ2-3|.|TRBV25-1
CASSFPSAGTDTQYF
TGTGCCAGCAGTTTCCCTAGCGCGGGGACAGATACGCAGTATTTT
>few|TRBJ2-2|.|TRBV6-1
CASERLNGELFF
TGTGCCAGCGAACGATTGAACGGGGAGCTGTTTTTT
>few|TRBJ2-3|.|TRBV12-3/TRBV12-4
CASSQSPTGTDTQYF
TGTGCCAGCAGCCAATCCCCTACAGGGACAGATACGCAGTATTTT
>few|TRBJ2-1|.|TRBV30
CAWSGLVHNEQFF
TGTGCCTGGAGTGGTTTGGTACACAATGAGCAGTTCTTC
>few|TRBJ2-1|.|TRBV14
CASSTSTPMGDNEQFF
TGTGCCAGCAGCACCTCGACCCCAATGGGGGACAATGAGCAGTTCTTC
>few|TRBJ1-6|.|TRBV7-2
CASSLVVGNSPLHF
TGTGCCAGCAGCTTAGTTGTGGGAAACTCACCCCTCCACTTT